This TCR beta chain was identified during a study of blood T cell repertoires in COVID-19. As for the study in general: From the United States, Italy and Spain came samples of acute and convalescent COVID-19. The analysed material was cDNA or gDNA that came from T cells, B-cell-depleted T cells, or PBMCs.

In the original workflow: Researchers report that nucleated cell counts were estimated from reference gene primer amplification. The assay was immunoSEQ multiplex PCR, and TCRdb's table has in-frame clones only and misses some. Clone size and the V and J calls come from that table; the DNA yielded D and trimming. The sample holds about 9,900 clones; about 81% are singletons and the top ten take about 23%. Germline V gene sequence: CDR1 GTSNPN, CDR2 SVGIG (reference sequence). Trimming left V 2 bases short and J 5 bases short, with 12 bases between. This CDR3 contains 14 residues. This chain links TRBV30 with TRBJ1-4; D call uncertain. Source material: peripheral blood. The origin of this receptor is a man aged 60 to 75 with active COVID-19. CDR3 loop: CAWSKGRLNEKLFF. DNA of the CDR3: TGTGCCTGGAGTAAAGGGAGGCTAAATGAAAAACTGTTTTTT.